The source of this T cell receptor beta chain is a study of blood T cell repertoires in COVID-19. The method was immunoSEQ multiplex PCR; TCRdb's version includes in-frame clones alone and lacks a portion of them. The table has roughly 64,000 clones, 80% to 95% seen once; the top ten hold roughly 9.2%. The CDR3 is 18 amino acids. This clone was recorded once. The sequence came from a woman aged 80 or older with active COVID-19. The specimen was peripheral blood. The V and J genes are TRBV21-1 and TRBJ1-4; TRBD1 was called by the table and not checked on the DNA. TRBV21-1 represents a pseudogene. In nucleotides, the CDR3 is TGTGCCAGCAGCAAAGCGACAGGGAAAAAAGGGGTAACTGAAAAACTGTTTTTT. Protein: CASSKATGKKGVTEKLFF.